The clone carrying this T cell receptor (beta chain) has at least ten counts. Its specificity is unknown. The sample belongs to a study of human T cells and chemical hapten exposure. Study background: TCR yields per sample varied mostly from small pooled library volume differences. Study-wide findings and caveats: A positive correlation with patch test score was shown by PT1 expanded TCR counts.

The time point here: patch test 3, about 24 weeks after DPC sensitization. The treatment was: therapeutic diphenylcyclopropenone sensitization with weekly scalp DPC. The study extracted total RNA from unfractionated whole blood. CDR1 and CDR2 (germline): DFQATT, SNEGSKA (reference sequence). Losses at the gene ends were 4 bases for V and 4 bases for J; bases not matched to a gene: 6. The CDR3 consists of 15 residues. In the original analysis: Counts of TCRs in each sample centred on a median of approximately 100,000 and extended from about 24,000 to 680,000. TCRdb called the RACE reads again in MiXCR, with one record for every CDR3 protein. V and J calls and clone size were set by TCRdb, not the authors. The table lists 100,000 to 150,000 distinct CDR3 sequences, approximately 11% of them singletons.

The V gene is TRBV20-1, the J gene TRBJ2-4, with TRBD2 matching 11 bases. The sequence came from a woman in her 50s with alopecia areata. Some clones in this sample may be carry-over from other donors' samples. The sample consisted of whole blood, taken in connection with sensitization to the hapten diphenylcyclopropenone (DPC). The CDR3: CSATTSGMWKNIQYF. The CDR3 coding sequence is TGCAGTGCTACGACTAGCGGGATGTGGAAAAACATTCAGTACTTC.